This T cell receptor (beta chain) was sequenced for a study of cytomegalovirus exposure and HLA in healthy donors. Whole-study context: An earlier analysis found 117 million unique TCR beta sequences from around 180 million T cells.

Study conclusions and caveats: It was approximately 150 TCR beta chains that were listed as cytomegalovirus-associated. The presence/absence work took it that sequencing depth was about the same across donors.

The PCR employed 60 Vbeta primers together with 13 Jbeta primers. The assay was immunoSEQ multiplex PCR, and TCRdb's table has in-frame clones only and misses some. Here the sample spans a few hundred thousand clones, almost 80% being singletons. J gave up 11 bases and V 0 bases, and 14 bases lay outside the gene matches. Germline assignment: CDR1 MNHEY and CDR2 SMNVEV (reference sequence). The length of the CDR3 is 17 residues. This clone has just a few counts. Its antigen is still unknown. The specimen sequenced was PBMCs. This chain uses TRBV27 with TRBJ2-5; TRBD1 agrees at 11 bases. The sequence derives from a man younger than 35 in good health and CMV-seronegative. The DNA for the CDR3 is TGTGCCAGCAGTTTATCCCTATCCGGGACAGGGGGTTTTGAGCAGTACTTC. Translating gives CASSLSLSGTGGFEQYF.